The subject of this entry is one TCR beta chain. This sample is part of a study of T cells in localized non-small cell lung cancer. The CDR3 loop spans 18 amino acids. V was clipped by 3 bases and J by 8 bases; unmatched bases: 14. Germline lookup yields CDR1 SGHTA and CDR2 FQGNSA. Assay: immunoSEQ multiplex PCR; the TCRdb copy retains only in-frame clones and omits some. The sample records approximately 70,000 clones, approximately 87% being singletons. The source of this sequence is a male donor aged 60 or over with stage III squamous cell lung carcinoma. The chain is built from TRBV7-2 and TRBJ2-1, with 12 nucleotides matching TRBD1. This specimen was peripheral blood, taken before any cancer treatment. CDR3 nucleotide sequence: TGTGCCAGCAGCTTGGAACGGTTAGGGACAGGGGGCGGAGATGAGCAGTTCTTC. Its protein is CASSLERLGTGGGDEQFF.